This T cell receptor (beta chain) was recovered during a study of identical twins. The study's findings and limits: The authors noted that invariant MAIT and iNKT cells could partly confound zero-insertion analyses. Fewer insertions were carried by abundant cord blood beta clonotypes, but none was seen in memory repertoires. There was an excess of low generation probability in the out-of-frame alpha sequences that twins shared.

Germline V gives CDR1 SGHVS, CDR2 FQNEAQ. J gave up 4 bases and V 5 bases, and 6 bases lay outside the gene matches. The CDR3 runs to 14 residues. A few counts support this clonotype. Its cognate antigen is unknown. MiXCR was run by TCRdb on the 5' RACE reads, yielding one entry per CDR3 protein. The sample includes fewer than 550,000 distinct CDR3 sequences, roughly 15% of them seen just once. The same sample was also studied in work on yellow fever vaccine responses in identical twins.

This TCR came from a woman under 30 in good health. Sequenced sample: CD4+ T cells sorted from blood. The chain is built from TRBV7-8 and TRBJ2-7; 9 bases match TRBD1. DNA of the CDR3: TGTGCCAGCAGCAAAGAGGGGACAGGGTACGAGCAGTACTTC. It specifies CASSKEGTGYEQYF.